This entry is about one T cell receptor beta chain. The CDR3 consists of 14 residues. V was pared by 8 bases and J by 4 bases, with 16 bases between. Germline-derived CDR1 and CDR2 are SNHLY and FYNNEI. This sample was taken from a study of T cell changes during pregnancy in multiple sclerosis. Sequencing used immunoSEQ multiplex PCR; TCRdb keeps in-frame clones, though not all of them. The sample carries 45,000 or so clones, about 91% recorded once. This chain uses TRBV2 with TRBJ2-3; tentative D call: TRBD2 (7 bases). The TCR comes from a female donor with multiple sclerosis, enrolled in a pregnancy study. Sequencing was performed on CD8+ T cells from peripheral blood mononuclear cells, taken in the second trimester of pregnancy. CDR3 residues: CASLGGPTADTQYF. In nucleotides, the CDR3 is TGTGCCAGCCTGGGGGGGCCAACAGCAGATACGCAGTATTTT.